This entry lists 31 T cell receptor beta chains sequenced from one sample in a study of Ad26.COV2.S vaccination and SARS-CoV-2 variants. Specified treatment: about 20 received Ad26.COV2.S at low or high dose, single or two shots; about five received placebo; per-sample allocation not given. Day 63 following the first vaccine or placebo injection was when the samples were taken. Profiled with immunoSEQ multiplex PCR; TCRdb holds only in-frame clones, not every one. This repertoire shows approximately 400,000 clones, approximately 81% found once; its top ten account for 3.3%. This sample comprised peripheral blood, obtained in a trial of Ad26.COV2.S vaccine versus placebo. The source is a person aged 18-60 years who received the Ad26.COV2.S COVID-19 vaccine or a placebo.

In regard to this clone: The junction does not match germline at one end; this may be a read error. The chain couples TRBV5-8 to TRBJ2-7, with TRBD1 matching 7 bases. Germline V gene data show CDR1 as SGHTS and CDR2 as YDEGEE. The CDR3 has 14 amino acids. This CDR3 is CASRLGQYPDEQYF. CDR3 coding DNA: TGTGCCAGCAGATTGGGACAGTACCCCGACGAGCAGTACTTC.

The chain joins TRBV29-1 to TRBJ1-1; D is ambiguous. Trimming took 7 bases from V and 4 from J, leaving 19 bases between them. The germline gives CDR1 SQVTM, CDR2 ANQGSEA. This CDR3 has 14 amino acids. CDR3 region: CSASRLGSGTEAFF. CDR3 nucleotide sequence: TGCAGCGCCAGCCGTTTGGGGTCGGGCACTGAAGCTTTCTTT.

The genes are TRBV7-6 and TRBJ2-3; 9 nucleotides align to TRBD1. Germline trimming cut 5 bases from V and 4 bases from J; bases unmatched to any gene: 10. The germline V gene encodes CDR1 SGHVS and CDR2 FNYEAQ. This CDR3 has 16 residues. The CDR3 sequence: CASSQQGALTSDTQYF. The CDR3 DNA follows: TGTGCCAGCAGCCAACAGGGGGCCTTAACCTCAGATACGCAGTATTTT.

The chain combines TRBV4-1 with TRBJ2-4; D unresolved. CDR1 MGHRA and CDR2 YSYEKL come from the germline V gene. The CDR3 contains 15 residues. V was clipped by 0 bases and J by 2 bases, with 8 bases between them. The CDR3: CASSQDSYPKNIQYF. CDR3 nucleotides: TGCGCCAGCAGCCAAGATTCATACCCCAAAAACATTCAGTACTTC.

The V gene is TRBV15, the J gene TRBJ1-5; D gene uncertain. Germline V gives CDR1 LNHNV, CDR2 YYDKDF (reference sequence). There are 14 residues in the CDR3. Trimming shortened V by 6 bases and J by 3 bases, and 12 bases separated the two germline ends. The CDR3 DNA is TGTGCCACCAGAGGAGGCAGGCCCAATCAGCCCCAGCATTTT. Protein sequence: CATRGGRPNQPQHF.

This clone was seen many times. The chain links TRBV6-2 or TRBV6-3 to TRBJ2-7, with TRBD1 matching over 9 bases. Germline V lookup: CDR1 MNHEY, CDR2 SVGEGT. The junction had 10 bases not matched to a gene; V was cut back by 2 bases and J by 5 bases. The length of the CDR3 is 16 residues. The DNA for the CDR3 is TGTGCCAGCAGTTACGGGGCCGGGACAGGGACCGACGAGCAGTACTTC. Residues: CASSYGAGTGTDEQYF.

This clone has only a few counts. The J gene is TRBJ2-1, the V gene TRBV19; the match to TRBD2 covers 8 bases. CDR3 size: 14 residues. V lost 6 bases to trimming and J lost 6 bases; unmatched junction nucleotides: 7. In germline, CDR1 is LNHDA, CDR2 SQIVND (reference sequence). CDR3 coding DNA: TGTGCCAGTAGAAGGAGCGGGAGCTCCAATGAGCAGTTCTTC. Its translation: CASRRSGSSNEQFF.

The CDR3 nucleotides read TGTGCCAGCAGCGTACGCTCTTTAGCGGAAAACAATGAGCAGTTCTTC. Translated: CASSVRSLAENNEQFF. The rearrangement uses TRBV9 and TRBJ2-1; tentative D call: TRBD2 (6 bases). Germline CDR1 SGDLS, CDR2 YYNGEE. The CDR3 length is 16 residues. Trimming shortened V by 1 base and J by 5 bases, and 16 bases separated the two germline ends.

The chain is built from TRBV5-4 and TRBJ1-1; unclear D gene. Trimming pared 2 bases from V and 5 bases from J, leaving 19 bases between. Germline V CDR1 and CDR2: SGHNT, YYREEE (reference sequence). This CDR3 comprises 16 residues. Here the CDR3 reads CASSFPSDPPGTEAFF. Written as DNA, the CDR3 is TGTGCCAGCAGCTTCCCTTCAGACCCCCCGGGGACTGAAGCTTTCTTT.

This chain connects TRBV6-5 to TRBJ1-1; TRBD1 might be the D (5 bases). This CDR3 comprises 15 residues. CDR1 and CDR2 from the germline V gene are MNHEY and SVGAGI. Trimming stripped 6 bases from V and 0 bases from J, with 14 bases between. CDR3 nucleotide sequence: TGTGCCAGCAGGAGGGACCCCAACCTGAACACTGAAGCTTTCTTT. Its protein product is CASRRDPNLNTEAFF.

The genes are TRBV28 and TRBJ2-1; 8 bases line up with TRBD1. Losses at the gene ends were 5 bases for V and 0 bases for J; bases not matched to a gene: 15. Germline V gene data show CDR1 as MDHEN and CDR2 as SYDVKM. This CDR3 contains 19 residues. The CDR3 coding sequence is TGTGCCAGCAGTGGTCACGGACTTCCAGGACAGGGCTCCTACAATGAGCAGTTCTTC. Translating it yields CASSGHGLPGQGSYNEQFF.

The CDR3 DNA reads as TGTGCCAGCAGTCGTCCGGGACAGGGACTGGATGGCTACACCTTC. Translating gives CASSRPGQGLDGYTF. The chain uses TRBV5-4 and TRBJ1-2, with TRBD1 identical over 9 bases. The CDR3 is 15 amino acids. The V segment lost 5 bases and the J segment 6 bases; nucleotides outside the gene matches: 11. The V gene's germline CDR1 is SGHNT and CDR2 YYREEE (reference sequence).

The chain has TRBV7-4 and TRBJ1-2; D remains ambiguous. CDR1 is SGHVT and CDR2 is SQSDAQ in the germline V gene. The CDR3 length is 11 residues. The V gene lost 9 bases and the J gene lost 13 bases, with 18 bases spanning the gap. The CDR3 loop is CARVFAGRGTF. CDR3 DNA: TGTGCCAGGGTCTTTGCGGGCCGTGGCACCTTC.

The chain couples TRBV5-1 to TRBJ2-5, with 10 bases lining up with TRBD2. Germline assignment: CDR1 SGHRS and CDR2 YFSETQ. The V gene end was trimmed by 1 base and the J gene end by 5 bases; junction bases not matched to a gene: 8. The CDR3 covers 16 residues. DNA for the CDR3: TGCGCCAGCAGCTTGAGTGAGCGGGGGGGCCTCGAGACCCAGTACTTC. Protein sequence: CASSLSERGGLETQYF.

V gene TRBV19 combines with J gene TRBJ2-3; D remains unclear. Germline lookup yields CDR1 LNHDA and CDR2 SQIVND (reference sequence). Trimming cost V 4 bases and J 0 bases, with 8 bases left between them. CDR3 size: 14 residues. The CDR3 loop is CASSRRLSTDTQYF. The CDR3 DNA reads as TGTGCCAGTAGTAGGAGACTGAGCACAGATACGCAGTATTTT.

The chain uses TRBV7-4 and TRBJ1-1; D perhaps matches TRBD1 (5 bases). The CDR3 runs 13 residues. V was clipped by 5 bases and J by 3 bases, with 10 bases between them. Germline CDR1 is SGHVT and CDR2 is SQSDAQ. CDR3 bases: TGTGCCAGCAGCCTACGACAGTACACTGAAGCTTTCTTT. Translated, it gives CASSLRQYTEAFF. The variable domain in full, with the rest retrieved from reference TRBV7-4 and TRBJ1-1, is GAGVSQSPRYKVAKRGRDVALRCDSISGHVTLYWYRQTLGQGSEVLTYSQSDAQRDKSGRPSGRFSAERPERSVSTLKIQRTEQGDSAVYLCASSLRQYTEAFFGQGTRLTVV.

DNA of the CDR3: TGTGCCTGGAGGGGAGCGGGGTTGACACTCGAGCAGTACTTC. It specifies CAWRGAGLTLEQYF. The chain uses TRBV30 and TRBJ2-7; TRBD2 matches at 7 bases. Germline lookup yields CDR1 GTSNPN and CDR2 SVGIG (reference sequence). V shed 3 bases, J shed 6 bases, and the junction held 11 bases outside the gene matches. The CDR3 is 14 amino acids.

This chain connects TRBV7-2 to TRBJ2-1, with D possibly TRBD2 on 5 matching bases. The germline CDR1 and CDR2 sequences are SGHTA and FQGNSA. This CDR3 is built from 15 residues. V was shortened by 3 bases and J by 3 bases, with 12 bases between the two germline ends. CDR3: CASSFSSGIYNEQFF. The CDR3 DNA is TGTGCCAGCAGCTTTTCTTCCGGGATCTACAATGAGCAGTTCTTC.

This chain links TRBV21-1 with TRBJ1-3. TRBV21-1 is a listed pseudogene. The CDR3 covers 12 residues. CDR3 bases: TGTGCCAGCAGCAAATTAGGAAACACCATATATTTT. The encoded protein is CASSKLGNTIYF.

The chain carries TRBV29-1 and TRBJ2-5, with D perhaps given as TRBD1 or TRBD2 (6 bases each). The germline gives CDR1 SQVTM, CDR2 ANQGSEA. CDR3 length: 13 residues. Trimming took 6 bases from V and 1 from J, leaving 12 bases between them. CDR3 sequence: CSVTRGPQETQYF. The CDR3 DNA reads as TGCAGCGTCACCCGGGGGCCCCAAGAGACCCAGTACTTC.

The chain carries TRBV6-5 and TRBJ1-5; D gene ambiguous. Germline CDR1 MNHEY, CDR2 SVGAGI. V lost 0 bases and J 6 bases, leaving 12 bases between the germline ends. This CDR3 has 15 residues. CDR3 in DNA: TGTGCCAGCAGTTACTCGAGCCAACACGGTCAGCCCCAGCATTTT. Translating it yields CASSYSSQHGQPQHF.

A few counts support this clone. The CDR3 spells CASSQLAVPSTDTQYF. CDR3 DNA sequence: TGTGCCAGCAGTCAACTAGCGGTCCCTAGCACAGATACGCAGTATTTT. This chain joins TRBV3-1 (or the pseudogene TRBV3-2) and TRBJ2-3; TRBD2 matches 8 bases. The CDR3 spans 16 residues. After removal of 6 bases from V and 0 bases from J, the junction contained 8 bases not matched to a gene. The germline CDR1 and CDR2 sequences are LGHDT and YNNKEL (reference sequence).

The chain combines TRBV7-9 with TRBJ1-4, with D tentatively TRBD1 (5 bases). Germline V lookup: CDR1 SEHNR, CDR2 FQNEAQ (reference sequence). The ends were cut back, 5 bases at V and 7 bases at J, with 11 bases in the middle. This CDR3 is built from 13 residues. In DNA, the CDR3 is TGTGCCAGCAGCAAGGTGGGGGGTGAAAAACTGTTTTTT. This codes for CASSKVGGEKLFF.

The chain combines TRBV15 with TRBJ1-6; D uncertain. Trimming removed 3 bases from V and 4 bases from J, with 16 bases in between. CDR1 and CDR2 (germline): LNHNV, YYDKDF (reference sequence). The CDR3 is made up of 17 amino acids. CDR3 amino acids: CATSSSGSPTYNSPLHF. For the CDR3, the DNA is TGTGCCACCAGCAGCTCCGGGTCCCCAACTTATAATTCACCCCTCCACTTT.

This clone showed up just a few times. The chain has TRBV12-3 or TRBV12-4 and TRBJ1-1; D gene ambiguous. The CDR3 loop spans 12 amino acids. V was clipped by 6 bases and J by 2 bases, with 7 bases between them. The DNA of the CDR3 is TGTGCCAGCAGCCCAGATAACACTGAAGCTTTCTTT. Its protein is CASSPDNTEAFF.

DNA for the CDR3: TGTGCCAGTAGTATAGTGCGGGGGAATGATGTCAATCAGCCCCAGCATTTT. Protein: CASSIVRGNDVNQPQHF. V and J are TRBV19 and TRBJ1-5, with a tentative D call TRBD1 (5 bases). Germline V gives CDR1 LNHDA, CDR2 SQIVND (reference sequence). The V gene lost 1 base and the J gene lost 3 bases, with 16 bases spanning the gap. This CDR3 is built from 17 residues.

V usage is TRBV18 and J usage is TRBJ2-5; D is possibly TRBD2 (7 bases). Germline V gene sequence: CDR1 KGHSH, CDR2 LQKENI. This CDR3 region has 15 residues. With 6 bases removed from V and 2 bases from J, the gap between germline ends came to 16 bases. The CDR3 here is CASSTGSGAQETQYF. In DNA form, the CDR3 reads TGTGCCAGCTCTACAGGGAGCGGGGCTCAAGAGACCCAGTACTTC.

The V gene is TRBV5-1, the J gene TRBJ2-2, with D unclear. In germline, CDR1 is SGHRS, CDR2 YFSETQ. V lost 4 bases and J lost 4, with 5 bases in between. CDR3 length equals 12 residues. The DNA for the CDR3 is TGCGCCAGCAGCACCCTCACCGGGGAGCTGTTTTTT. Translated: CASSTLTGELFF.

About this clone itself: Other DNA sequences in this specimen translate into the identical CDR3. The chain couples TRBV7-2 to TRBJ2-2, with unresolved D. Trimming shortened V by 2 bases and J by 7 bases, and 5 bases separated the two germline ends. Germline lookup yields CDR1 SGHTA and CDR2 FQGNSA. The CDR3 sequence is 12 residues long. CDR3 sequence reads: CASSLKIGELFF. The CDR3 bases are TGTGCCAGCAGCTTAAAGATCGGGGAGCTGTTTTTT.

In DNA form, the CDR3 reads TGTGCCAGCGCGCCGGGTTCCTATAATTCACCCCTCCACTTT. Its translation is CASAPGSYNSPLHF. This chain links TRBV2 with TRBJ1-6, with D uncertain. V lost 8 bases to trimming and J lost 1 base, with 9 bases between them. CDR1 and CDR2 (germline): SNHLY, FYNNEI. This CDR3 is 14 amino acids long.

V and J are TRBV10-1 and TRBJ2-5, with D hard to call. The length of the CDR3 is 13 residues. Deletions cut 0 bases from V and 3 bases from J, with 5 bases between. Looked up from germline, CDR1 is WNHNN and CDR2 is SYGVQD (reference sequence). Here the CDR3 DNA reads TGCGCCAGCAGTGAGTCCGTAAAAGAGACCCAGTACTTC. Translating gives CASSESVKETQYF.